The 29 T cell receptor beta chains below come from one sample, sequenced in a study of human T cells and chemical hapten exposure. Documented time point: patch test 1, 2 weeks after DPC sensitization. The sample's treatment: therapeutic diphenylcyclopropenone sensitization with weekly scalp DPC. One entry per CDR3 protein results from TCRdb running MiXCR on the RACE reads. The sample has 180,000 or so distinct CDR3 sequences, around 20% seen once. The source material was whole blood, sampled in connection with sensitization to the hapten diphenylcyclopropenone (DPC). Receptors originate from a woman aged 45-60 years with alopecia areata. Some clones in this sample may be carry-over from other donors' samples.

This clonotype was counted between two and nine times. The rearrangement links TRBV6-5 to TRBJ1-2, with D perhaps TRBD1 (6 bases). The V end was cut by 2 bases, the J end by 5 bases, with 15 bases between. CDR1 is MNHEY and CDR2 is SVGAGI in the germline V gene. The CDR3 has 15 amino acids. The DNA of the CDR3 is TGTGCCAGCAGTTACCAGGGGCCCCACGCTTATGGCTACACCTTC. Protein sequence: CASSYQGPHAYGYTF.

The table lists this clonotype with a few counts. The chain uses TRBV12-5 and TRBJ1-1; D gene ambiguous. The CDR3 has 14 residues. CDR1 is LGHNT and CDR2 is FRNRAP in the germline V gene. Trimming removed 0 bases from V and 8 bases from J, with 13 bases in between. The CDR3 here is CASGLVPQIKEAFF. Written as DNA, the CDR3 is TGTGCTAGTGGTTTGGTCCCACAGATTAAGGAAGCTTTCTTT.

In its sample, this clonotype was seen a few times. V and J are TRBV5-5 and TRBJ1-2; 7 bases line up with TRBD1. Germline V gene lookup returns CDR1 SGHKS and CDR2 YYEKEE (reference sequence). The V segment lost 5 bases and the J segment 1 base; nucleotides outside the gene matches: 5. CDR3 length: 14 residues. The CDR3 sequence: CASRGQILNYGYTF. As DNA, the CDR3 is TGTGCCAGCAGGGGACAGATTCTTAACTATGGCTACACCTTC.

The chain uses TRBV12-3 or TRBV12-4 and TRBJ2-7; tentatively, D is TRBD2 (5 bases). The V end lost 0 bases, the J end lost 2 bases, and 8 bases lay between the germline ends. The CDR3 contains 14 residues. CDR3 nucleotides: TGTGCCAGCAGTTTAGCTTCCGGGACCTACGAGCAGTACTTC. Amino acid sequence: CASSLASGTYEQYF.

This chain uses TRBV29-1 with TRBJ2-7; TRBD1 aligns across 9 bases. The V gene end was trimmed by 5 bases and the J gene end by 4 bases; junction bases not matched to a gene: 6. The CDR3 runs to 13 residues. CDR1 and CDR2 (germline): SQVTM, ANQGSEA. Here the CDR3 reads CSVRTGEWYEQYF. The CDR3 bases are TGCAGCGTTCGGACAGGGGAATGGTACGAGCAGTACTTC.

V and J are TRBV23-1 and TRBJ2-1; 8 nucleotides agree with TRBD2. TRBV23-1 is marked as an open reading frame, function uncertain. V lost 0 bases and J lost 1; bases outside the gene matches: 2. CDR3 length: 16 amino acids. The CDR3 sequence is CASSQSRGASYNEQFF. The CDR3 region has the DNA TGCGCCAGCAGTCAATCGCGGGGGGCGTCCTACAATGAGCAGTTCTTC.

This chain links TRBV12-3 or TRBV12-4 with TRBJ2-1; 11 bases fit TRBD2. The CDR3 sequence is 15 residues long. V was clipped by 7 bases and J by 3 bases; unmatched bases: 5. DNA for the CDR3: TGTGCCAGCATAACCGGGACTAGCGGCTACAATGAGCAGTTCTTC. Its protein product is CASITGTSGYNEQFF.

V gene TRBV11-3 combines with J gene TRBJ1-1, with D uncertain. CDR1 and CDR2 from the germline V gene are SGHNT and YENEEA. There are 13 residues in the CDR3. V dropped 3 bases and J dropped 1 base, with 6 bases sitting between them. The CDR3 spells CASSLKRNTEAFF. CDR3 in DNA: TGTGCCAGCAGCTTGAAGAGGAACACTGAAGCTTTCTTT. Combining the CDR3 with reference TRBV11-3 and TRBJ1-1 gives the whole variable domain EAGVVQSPRYKIIEKKQPVAFWCNPISGHNTLYWYLQNLGQGPELLIRYENEEAVDDSQLPKDRFSAERLKGVDSTLKIQPAELGDSAVYLCASSLKRNTEAFFGQGTRLTVV.

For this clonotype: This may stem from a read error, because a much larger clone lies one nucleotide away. The CDR3 here is CVTSRDRQGSTQYF. The CDR3 nucleotides read TGTGTCACCAGCAGAGACCGACAGGGCTCTACGCAGTATTTT. V gene TRBV15 combines with J gene TRBJ2-3; TRBD1 matches 7 bases. The CDR3 sequence is 14 residues long. Germline V lookup: CDR1 LNHNV, CDR2 YYDKDF (reference sequence). The whole variable domain, remainder taken from reference TRBV15 and TRBJ2-3, is DAMVIQNPRYQVTQFGKPVTLSCSQTLNHNVMYWYQQKSSQAPKLLFHYYDKDFNNEADTPDNFQSRRPNTSFCFLDIRSPGLGDTAMYLCVTSRDRQGSTQYFGPGTRLTVL.

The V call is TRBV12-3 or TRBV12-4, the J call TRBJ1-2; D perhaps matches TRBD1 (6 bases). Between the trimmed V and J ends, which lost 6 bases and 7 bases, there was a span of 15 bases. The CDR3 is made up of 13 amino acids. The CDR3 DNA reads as TGTGCCAGCAGCCAAACAGGGAGAGGTGGCTACACCTTC. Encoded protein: CASSQTGRGGYTF.

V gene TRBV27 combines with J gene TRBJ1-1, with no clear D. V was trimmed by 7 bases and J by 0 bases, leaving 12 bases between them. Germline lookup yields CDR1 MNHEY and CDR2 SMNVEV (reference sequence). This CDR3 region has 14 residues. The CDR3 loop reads CASMINGVNTEAFF. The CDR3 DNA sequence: TGTGCCAGCATGATTAACGGTGTGAACACTGAAGCTTTCTTT.

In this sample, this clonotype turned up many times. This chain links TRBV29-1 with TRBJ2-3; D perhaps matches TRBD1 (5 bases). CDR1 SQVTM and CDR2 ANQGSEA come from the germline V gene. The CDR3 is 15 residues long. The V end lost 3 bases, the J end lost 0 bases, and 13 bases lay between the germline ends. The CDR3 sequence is CSVDAFDRSTDTQYF. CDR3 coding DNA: TGCAGCGTTGACGCCTTTGACAGAAGCACAGATACGCAGTATTTT.

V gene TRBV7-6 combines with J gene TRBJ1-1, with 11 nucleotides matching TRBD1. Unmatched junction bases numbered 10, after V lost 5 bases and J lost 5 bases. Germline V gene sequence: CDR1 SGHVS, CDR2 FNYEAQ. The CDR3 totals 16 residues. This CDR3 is CASSARTGGLGTEAFF. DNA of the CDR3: TGTGCCAGCAGCGCCCGGACAGGGGGCCTCGGGACTGAAGCTTTCTTT.

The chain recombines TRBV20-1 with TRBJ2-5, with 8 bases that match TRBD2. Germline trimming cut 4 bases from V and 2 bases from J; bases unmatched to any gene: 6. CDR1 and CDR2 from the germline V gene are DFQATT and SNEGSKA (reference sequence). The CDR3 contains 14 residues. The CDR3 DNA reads TGCAGTGCTACAAAACTAGCGGAGCAAGAGACCCAGTACTTC. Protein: CSATKLAEQETQYF.

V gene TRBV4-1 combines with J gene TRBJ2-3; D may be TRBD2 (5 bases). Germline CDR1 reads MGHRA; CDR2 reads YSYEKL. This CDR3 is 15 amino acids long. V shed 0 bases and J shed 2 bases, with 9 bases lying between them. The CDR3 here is CASSQERAYTDTQYF. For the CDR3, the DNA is TGCGCCAGCAGCCAAGAGCGGGCCTACACAGATACGCAGTATTTT.

For the CDR3, the DNA is TGCGCCAGCAGCTCCGGGACAGCTACTGGGAATGAAAAACTGTTTTTT. Translating gives CASSSGTATGNEKLFF. J is TRBJ1-4 and V is TRBV5-1, with 7 bases aligning to TRBD1. In germline, CDR1 is SGHRS, CDR2 YFSETQ. The CDR3 totals 16 residues. Unmatched junction bases numbered 10, after V lost 3 bases and J lost 5 bases. Based on the CDR3 plus reference TRBV5-1 and TRBJ1-4, the full variable domain is KAGVTQTPRYLIKTRGQQVTLSCSPISGHRSVSWYQQTPGQGLQFLFEYFSETQRNKGNFPGRFSGRQFSNSRSEMNVSTLELGDSALYLCASSSGTATGNEKLFFGSGTQLSVL.

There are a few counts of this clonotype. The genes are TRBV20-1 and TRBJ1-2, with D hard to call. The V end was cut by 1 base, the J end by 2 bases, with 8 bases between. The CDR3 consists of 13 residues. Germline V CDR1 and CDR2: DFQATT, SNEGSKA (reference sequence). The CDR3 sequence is CSARVRTNYGYTF. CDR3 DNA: TGCAGTGCTAGAGTCAGGACGAACTATGGCTACACCTTC.

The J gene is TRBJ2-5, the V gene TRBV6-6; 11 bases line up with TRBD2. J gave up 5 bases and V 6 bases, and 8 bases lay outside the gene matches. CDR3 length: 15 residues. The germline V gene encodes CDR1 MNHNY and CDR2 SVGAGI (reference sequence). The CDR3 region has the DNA TGTGCCAGCAGGCTAGCGGGAGGCTTTGAGGAGACCCAGTACTTC. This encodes CASRLAGGFEETQYF.

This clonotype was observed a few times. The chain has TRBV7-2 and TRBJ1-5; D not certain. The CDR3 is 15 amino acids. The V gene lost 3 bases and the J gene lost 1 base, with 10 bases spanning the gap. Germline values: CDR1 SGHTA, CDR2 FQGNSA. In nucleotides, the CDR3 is TGTGCCAGCAGCTTGTACAGTGGCAGCAATCAGCCCCAGCATTTT. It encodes CASSLYSGSNQPQHF. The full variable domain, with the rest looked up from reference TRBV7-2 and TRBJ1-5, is GAGVSQSPSNKVTEKGKDVELRCDPISGHTALYWYRQSLGQGLEFLIYFQGNSAPDKSGLPSDRFSAERTGGSVSTLTIQRTQQEDSAVYLCASSLYSGSNQPQHFGDGTRLSIL.

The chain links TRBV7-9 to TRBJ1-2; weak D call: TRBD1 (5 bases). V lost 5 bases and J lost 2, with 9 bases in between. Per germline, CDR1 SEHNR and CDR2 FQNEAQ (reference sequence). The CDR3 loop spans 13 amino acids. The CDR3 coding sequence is TGTGCCAGCAGCACCCGACAGAACTATGGCTACACCTTC. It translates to CASSTRQNYGYTF.

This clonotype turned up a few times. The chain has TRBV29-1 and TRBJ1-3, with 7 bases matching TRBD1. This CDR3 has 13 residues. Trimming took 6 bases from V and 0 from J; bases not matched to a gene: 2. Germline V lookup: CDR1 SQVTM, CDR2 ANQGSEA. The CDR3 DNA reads TGCAGCGTGGGGACAGCCTCTGGAAACACCATATATTTT. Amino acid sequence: CSVGTASGNTIYF. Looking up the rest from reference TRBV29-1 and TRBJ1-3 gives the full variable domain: SAVISQKPSRDICQRGTSLTIQCQVDSQVTMMFWYRQQPGQSLTLIATANQGSEATYESGFVIDKFPISRPNLTFSTLTVSNMSPEDSSIYLCSVGTASGNTIYFGEGSWLTVV.

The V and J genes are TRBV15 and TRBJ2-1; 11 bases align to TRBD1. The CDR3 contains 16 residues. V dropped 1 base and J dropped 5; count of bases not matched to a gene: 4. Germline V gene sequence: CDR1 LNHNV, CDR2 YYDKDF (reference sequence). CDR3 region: CATSRGTGQGDNEQFF. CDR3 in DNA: TGTGCCACCAGCAGAGGAACGGGACAGGGGGACAATGAGCAGTTCTTC.

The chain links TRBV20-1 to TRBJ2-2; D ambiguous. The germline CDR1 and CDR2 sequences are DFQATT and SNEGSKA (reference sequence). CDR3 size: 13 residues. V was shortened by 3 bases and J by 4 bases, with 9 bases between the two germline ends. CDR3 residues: CSARPLGTGELFF. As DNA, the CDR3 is TGCAGTGCTAGGCCCCTCGGCACCGGGGAGCTGTTTTTT.

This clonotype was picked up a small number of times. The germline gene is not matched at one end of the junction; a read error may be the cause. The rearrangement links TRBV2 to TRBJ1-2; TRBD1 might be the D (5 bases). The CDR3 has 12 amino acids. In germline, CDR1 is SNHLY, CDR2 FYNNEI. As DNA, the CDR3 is TGTGCCAGCACCAGGGAAAACTATGGCTACAACTTC. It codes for CASTRENYGYNF.

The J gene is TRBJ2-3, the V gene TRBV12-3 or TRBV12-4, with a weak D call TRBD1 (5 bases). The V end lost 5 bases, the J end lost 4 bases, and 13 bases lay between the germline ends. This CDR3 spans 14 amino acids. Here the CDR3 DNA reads TGTGCCAGCAGTCCTCAGGGTCATCCAGATACGCAGTATTTT. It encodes CASSPQGHPDTQYF.

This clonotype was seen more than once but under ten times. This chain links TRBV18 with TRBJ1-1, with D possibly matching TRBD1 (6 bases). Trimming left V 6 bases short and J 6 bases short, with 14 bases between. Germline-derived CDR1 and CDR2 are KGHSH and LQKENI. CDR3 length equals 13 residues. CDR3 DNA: TGTGCCAGCTCGCCTAAACAGGGTGCTGAAGCTTTCTTT. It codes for CASSPKQGAEAFF.

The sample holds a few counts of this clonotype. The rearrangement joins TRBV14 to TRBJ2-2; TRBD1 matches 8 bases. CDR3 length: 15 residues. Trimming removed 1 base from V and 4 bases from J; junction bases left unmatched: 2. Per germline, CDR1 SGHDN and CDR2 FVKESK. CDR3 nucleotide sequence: TGTGCCAGCAGCCAAGGACAGGGGAGCACCGGGGAGCTGTTTTTT. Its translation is CASSQGQGSTGELFF.

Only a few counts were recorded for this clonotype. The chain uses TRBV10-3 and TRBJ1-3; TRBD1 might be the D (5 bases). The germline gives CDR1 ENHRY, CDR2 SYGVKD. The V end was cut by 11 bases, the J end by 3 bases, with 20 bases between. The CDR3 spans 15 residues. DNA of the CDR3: TGTGCCGCCGGGGAGCAGGGACTTAGTGGAAACACCATATATTTT. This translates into CAAGEQGLSGNTIYF.

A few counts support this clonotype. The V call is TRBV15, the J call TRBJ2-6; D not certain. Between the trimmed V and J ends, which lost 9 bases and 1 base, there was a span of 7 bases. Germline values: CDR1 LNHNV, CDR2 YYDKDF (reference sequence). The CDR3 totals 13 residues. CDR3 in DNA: TGTGCCACTCGAACATCTGGGGCCAACGTCCTGACTTTC. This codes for CATRTSGANVLTF.